The present entry profiles one TCR beta chain with its context. The antigen is unknown. Other DNA sequences within the sample encode an identical CDR3. The entry originates in a study of cytomegalovirus exposure and HLA in healthy donors. Turning to the study itself: When just under 400 donors were genotyped, over 80% of them were found to fall in the Caucasian-associated ancestry cluster.

Study results and caveats: Reports showed the classifier diagnosing cytomegalovirus status with high specificity and sensitivity. Further analysis, carried out later, found HLA-associated TCR beta chains more clonally expanded than equally common other chains.

The germline V gene encodes CDR1 SGHTA and CDR2 FQGNSA. The CDR3 runs to 17 residues. Losses at the gene ends were 1 base for V and 6 bases for J; bases not matched to a gene: 13. A multiplex PCR was run with 60 Vbeta primers and 13 Jbeta primers. Sequencing used immunoSEQ multiplex PCR; TCRdb keeps in-frame clones, though not all of them. The sample holds about 120,000 clones, approximately 68% seen once. The source is a young man in good health and CMV-seropositive. V and J are TRBV7-2 and TRBJ2-3; 7 nucleotides align to TRBD2. The sample consisted of PBMCs. The CDR3 region has the DNA TGTGCCAGCAGCTTAGGGGGGTTGGCGGGAGCTGGGGATACGCAGTATTTT. Residues: CASSLGGLAGAGDTQYF.